This T cell receptor (beta chain) was recorded in a study of OX40 agonist ivuxolimab in advanced cancers. Sequencing was performed with immunoSEQ multiplex PCR; in TCRdb, only in-frame clones are kept and a portion is missing. The sample shows approximately 44,000 clones, approximately 86% of them seen only once. CDR3 size: 15 residues. Germline CDR1 is LGHNA and CDR2 is YSLEER. Trimming shortened V by 0 bases and J by 7 bases, and 13 bases separated the two germline ends. The sequencing used CD4+ or CD8+ T cells sorted from blood, collected in a trial of the OX40 agonist ivuxolimab. V is TRBV4-3 and J is TRBJ1-5; a weak D match, TRBD1 (6 bases). The TCR originated in an adult with an advanced solid tumor such as melanoma, head and neck, liver or kidney cancer. This CDR3 is CASSQDEGGGQPQHF. CDR3 sequence (DNA): TGCGCCAGCAGCCAAGATGAGGGGGGTGGACAGCCCCAGCATTTT.